A single sample gave rise to the 31 T cell receptor beta chains below, sequenced in a study of Ad26.COV2.S vaccination and SARS-CoV-2 variants. Documented treatment: roughly 19 received Ad26.COV2.S at low or high dose, single or two shots; roughly 5 received placebo; per-sample allocation not given. The samples date from day 63 after the first vaccine or placebo injection. Assay: immunoSEQ multiplex PCR; the TCRdb copy retains only in-frame clones and omits some. The sample lists about 400,000 clones; approximately 86% were seen once. This specimen consisted of peripheral blood, obtained in a trial of Ad26.COV2.S vaccine versus placebo. The receptors come from a person aged 18-65 years who received the Ad26.COV2.S COVID-19 vaccine or a placebo.

This rearrangement joins TRBV5-6 to TRBJ2-3, with 9 nucleotides matching TRBD2. CDR1 is SGHDT and CDR2 is YYEEEE in the germline V gene. V was pared by 1 base and J by 1 base, with 7 bases of the junction left unmatched. CDR3 length: 17 residues. The CDR3, as DNA: TGTGCCAGCAGCTTGATAGCGGGGGCCTCTGGCACAGATACGCAGTATTTT. This codes for CASSLIAGASGTDTQYF.

This sequence joins TRBV6-1 and TRBJ2-2; D call uncertain. Trimming took 2 bases from V and 6 from J, leaving 7 bases between them. This CDR3 region has 13 residues. CDR1 and CDR2 (germline): MNHNS, SASEGT. CDR3 sequence reads: CASSEFESGELFF. CDR3 DNA sequence: TGTGCCAGCAGTGAATTCGAGTCCGGGGAGCTGTTTTTT.

The CDR3 bases are TGTGCCAGCAGCCAAGAGGTGGCTACAGATACGCAGTATTTT. It translates to CASSQEVATDTQYF. The gene calls are TRBV4-2 and TRBJ2-3, with D hard to call. There are 14 residues in the CDR3. Per germline, CDR1 LGHNA and CDR2 YNFKEQ. The V and J ends lost 0 bases and 3 bases respectively, with 7 bases between them.

CDR3: CASAPGSSPLHF. CDR3 sequence (DNA): TGTGCCAGCGCCCCAGGTAGTTCACCCCTCCACTTT. The chain employs TRBV12-3 or TRBV12-4 and TRBJ1-6; D call uncertain. V was shortened by 8 bases and J by 9 bases, with 11 bases between the two germline ends. This CDR3 is built from 12 residues.

This chain links TRBV5-1 with TRBJ1-6, with D unresolved. The CDR3 extends over 18 amino acids. Germline V gene lookup returns CDR1 SGHRS and CDR2 YFSETQ. Trimming pared 4 bases from V and 5 bases from J, leaving 22 bases between. Here the CDR3 reads CASSVEERGGLNNSPLHF. As DNA, the CDR3 is TGCGCCAGCAGCGTCGAAGAACGCGGAGGACTGAATAATTCACCCCTCCACTTT.

This rearrangement joins TRBV28 to TRBJ1-5; TRBD1 might be the D (6 bases). CDR1 and CDR2 (germline): MDHEN, SYDVKM. The CDR3 spans 16 residues. Trimming took off 5 bases at V and 3 bases at J, with 17 bases between the two ends. The CDR3 here is CASSPGTRGANQPQHF. Written as DNA, the CDR3 is TGTGCCAGCAGTCCGGGGACACGGGGGGCCAATCAGCCCCAGCATTTT.

The rearrangement links TRBV27 to TRBJ1-1; D is uncertain. Germline loops: CDR1 MNHEY, CDR2 SMNVEV (reference sequence). The CDR3 sequence is 11 residues long. V was clipped by 5 bases and J by 11 bases, with 12 bases between them. CDR3 nucleotide sequence: TGTGCCAGCAGTACGGGAAGAGAGGCTTTCTTT. This sequence encodes CASSTGREAFF.

The chain links TRBV4-1 to TRBJ2-7; D ambiguous. V was cut by 0 bases and J by 6 bases, with 9 bases left in between. The CDR3 has 13 residues. Germline assignment: CDR1 MGHRA and CDR2 YSYEKL. The CDR3 sequence is CASSQEAYVEQYF. The CDR3, as DNA: TGCGCCAGCAGCCAAGAAGCGTACGTCGAGCAGTACTTC.

The V call is TRBV11-2, the J call TRBJ2-2; D is uncertain. Trimming took off 5 bases at V and 4 bases at J, with 8 bases between the two ends. The V gene's germline CDR1 is SGHAT and CDR2 FQNNGV. There are 13 residues in the CDR3. The CDR3 nucleotides read TGTGCCAGCAGCCCTCTGATCACCGGGGAGCTGTTTTTT. Protein sequence: CASSPLITGELFF.

For this clone: Within the sample, other DNA sequences also encode this same CDR3. This sequence joins TRBV3-1 (or the pseudogene TRBV3-2) and TRBJ1-2; 7 bases map to TRBD1. Trimming cost V 1 base and J 2 bases; bases outside gene matches: 1. Germline lookup yields CDR1 LGHDT and CDR2 YNNKEL (reference sequence). CDR3 length equals 14 residues. The DNA of the CDR3 is TGTGCCAGCAGCCAAGCCAGGGGGAACTATGGCTACACCTTC. Translating it yields CASSQARGNYGYTF.

V usage is TRBV11-2 and J usage is TRBJ1-4, with 10 bases aligning to TRBD1. The germline V gene encodes CDR1 SGHAT and CDR2 FQNNGV. After removal of 2 bases from V and 7 bases from J, the junction contained 4 bases not matched to a gene. The length of the CDR3 is 15 residues. CDR3 bases: TGTGCCAGCAGCTTAACAGGACAGGGGGGTGAAAAACTGTTTTTT. Encoded protein: CASSLTGQGGEKLFF. Full variable domain (missing parts from reference TRBV11-2 and TRBJ1-4): EAGVAQSPRYKIIEKRQSVAFWCNPISGHATLYWYQQILGQGPKLLIQFQNNGVVDDSQLPKDRFSAERLKGVDSTLKIQPAKLEDSAVYLCASSLTGQGGEKLFFGSGTQLSVL.

Note on this clone: Mismatch with germline at one junction end may stem from a read error. The same CDR3 is also encoded by other DNA sequences in this sample. The CDR3, as DNA: TGTGCCAGCTCTCCACTAGCGGGGGTAACAGATACGCAGTATTTT. It is translated as CASSPLAGVTDTQYF. The chain recombines TRBV18 with TRBJ2-3; 11 nucleotides align to TRBD2. The CDR3 consists of 15 residues. The germline gives CDR1 KGHSH, CDR2 LQKENI.

CDR3 in amino acids: CASSLRNEQYF. The CDR3 coding sequence is TGTGCCAGCAGTCTTCGGAACGAGCAGTACTTC. The chain has TRBV2 and TRBJ2-7; D is ambiguous. Trimming removed 5 bases at V and 5 bases at J, with 7 bases between. This CDR3 spans 11 amino acids. Germline-derived CDR1 and CDR2 are SNHLY and FYNNEI.

V gene TRBV5-6 combines with J gene TRBJ2-5; D uncertain. CDR1 and CDR2 (germline): SGHDT, YYEEEE. CDR3 length: 14 amino acids. Trimming removed 0 bases from V and 12 bases from J, with 18 bases in between. The CDR3, as DNA: TGTGCCAGCAGCTTGGGGCTGGGTAGACGGGTGGAGTACTTC. This sequence encodes CASSLGLGRRVEYF.

The chain combines TRBV29-1 with TRBJ1-4; the D gene is possibly TRBD1 (5 bases). Trimming stripped 4 bases from V and 3 bases from J, with 9 bases between. From germline, CDR1 is SQVTM and CDR2 ANQGSEA. The CDR3 has 13 residues. CDR3 nucleotide sequence: TGCAGCGTTGTGGGGCTAGCTAATGAAAAACTGTTTTTT. The encoded protein is CSVVGLANEKLFF.

The rearrangement joins TRBV7-9 to TRBJ2-5; 8 nucleotides agree with TRBD2. Germline trimming cut 2 bases from V and 5 bases from J; bases unmatched to any gene: 7. The CDR3 is made up of 15 amino acids. CDR1 is SEHNR and CDR2 is FQNEAQ in the germline V gene (reference sequence). The CDR3 bases are TGTGCCAGCAGCTTACCCAGCGGGGGCCGGGAGACCCAGTACTTC. Translated: CASSLPSGGRETQYF.

The chain employs TRBV10-3 and TRBJ1-1, with TRBD1 identical over 11 bases. V dropped 2 bases and J dropped 5; count of bases not matched to a gene: 4. Germline CDR1 reads ENHRY; CDR2 reads SYGVKD. This CDR3 has 15 residues. DNA of the CDR3: TGTGCCATCAGTGAGCCAGGGGACAGGGGGACTGAAGCTTTCTTT. Translated: CAISEPGDRGTEAFF.

The sample holds a few counts of this clone. This rearrangement joins TRBV5-4 to TRBJ2-2, with D unresolved. This CDR3 has 14 amino acids. The V gene's germline CDR1 is SGHNT and CDR2 YYREEE (reference sequence). Between the trimmed V and J ends, which lost 2 bases and 0 bases, there was a span of 5 bases. The CDR3 DNA reads TGTGCCAGCAGCTTCGACCCGAACACCGGGGAGCTGTTTTTT. Translating gives CASSFDPNTGELFF.

The gene calls are TRBV2 and TRBJ2-7, with D perhaps matching TRBD1 (5 bases). This CDR3 is 14 amino acids long. Trimming shortened V by 4 bases and J by 4 bases, and 14 bases separated the two germline ends. CDR1 is SNHLY, CDR2 FYNNEI, per germline. The CDR3 is CASSGQTTLYEQYF. As DNA, the CDR3 is TGTGCCAGCAGTGGACAGACAACCCTATACGAGCAGTACTTC.

V and J are TRBV6-5 and TRBJ1-1, with 7 positions matching TRBD1. CDR1 and CDR2 from the germline V gene are MNHEY and SVGAGI. The CDR3 has 16 amino acids. Germline trimming cut 4 bases from V and 0 bases from J; bases unmatched to any gene: 8. Here the CDR3 reads CASSFLPGQLNTEAFF. CDR3 nucleotides: TGTGCCAGCAGTTTCCTCCCGGGACAGCTGAACACTGAAGCTTTCTTT.

V and J are TRBV27 and TRBJ2-1; D might be TRBD1 (5 bases). V was pared by 6 bases and J by 8 bases, with 20 bases between. Germline V gene data show CDR1 as MNHEY and CDR2 as SMNVEV (reference sequence). The CDR3 is 15 amino acids. The CDR3 sequence is CASSPEAGFFDEQFF. The CDR3 DNA reads TGTGCCAGCAGCCCAGAGGCAGGGTTTTTCGATGAGCAGTTCTTC.

This chain uses TRBV5-6 with TRBJ2-2; 7 bases are shared with TRBD1. The junction had 7 bases not matched to a gene; V was cut back by 2 bases and J by 6 bases. Germline lookup yields CDR1 SGHDT and CDR2 YYEEEE. This CDR3 is built from 15 residues. The CDR3 protein is CASSFDRVGSGELFF. The CDR3 region has the DNA TGTGCCAGCAGCTTTGACAGGGTGGGGTCCGGGGAGCTGTTTTTT.

This chain uses TRBV19 with TRBJ1-2; D unresolved. Per germline, CDR1 LNHDA and CDR2 SQIVND (reference sequence). The CDR3 consists of 14 residues. Trimming removed 4 bases from V and 3 bases from J, with 12 bases in between. CDR3 amino acids: CASSTDKGHYGYTF. CDR3 nucleotide sequence: TGTGCCAGTAGTACCGACAAGGGCCACTATGGCTACACCTTC.

V is TRBV27 and J is TRBJ2-7; weak D call: TRBD1 (6 bases). Germline CDR1 MNHEY, CDR2 SMNVEV (reference sequence). Between the trimmed V and J ends, which lost 6 bases and 2 bases, there was a span of 17 bases. This CDR3 spans 15 amino acids. This CDR3 is CASSLPGTKTYEQYF. CDR3 in DNA: TGTGCCAGCAGCCTCCCCGGGACAAAGACCTACGAGCAGTACTTC.

This clone was recorded only once. The chain is built from TRBV3-1 (or the pseudogene TRBV3-2) and TRBJ1-3, with TRBD1 matching 7 bases. The CDR3 contains 14 residues. The J segment lost 4 bases and the V segment lost 4 bases, leaving 4 bases of the junction unmatched. CDR1 is LGHDT and CDR2 is YNNKEL in the germline V gene (reference sequence). The DNA of the CDR3 is TGTGCCAGCAGCCTAACAGGGGTCGGAAACACCATATATTTT. Translating gives CASSLTGVGNTIYF.

The V call is TRBV4-1, the J call TRBJ2-7, with 7 bases matching TRBD1. V gave up 2 bases and J gave up 4 bases; unmatched junction bases: 11. The CDR3 extends over 16 amino acids. CDR1 MGHRA and CDR2 YSYEKL come from the germline V gene. The CDR3, as DNA: TGCGCCAGCAGCCAACGGAGACAGGGTTATGAGTACGAGCAGTACTTC. It is translated as CASSQRRQGYEYEQYF.

This clone turned up a few times. The chain recombines TRBV6-5 with TRBJ2-1; TRBD1 agrees at 11 bases. Trimming cost V 6 bases and J 9 bases; bases outside gene matches: 4. In germline, CDR1 is MNHEY, CDR2 SVGAGI. The CDR3 runs to 13 residues. CDR3: CASRDRGLGEQFF. CDR3 nucleotide sequence: TGTGCCAGCAGGGACAGGGGGCTCGGTGAGCAGTTCTTC.

The J gene is TRBJ1-1, the V gene TRBV7-9; 7 bases fit TRBD1. CDR3 length equals 14 residues. CDR1 SEHNR and CDR2 FQNEAQ come from the germline V gene (reference sequence). V trimming: 2 bases; J trimming: 5 bases; junction bases outside the gene matches: 5. CDR3: CASSLSSQGTEAFF. Here the CDR3 DNA reads TGTGCCAGCAGCTTAAGTTCACAGGGGACTGAAGCTTTCTTT.

V and J are TRBV9 and TRBJ2-2; 9 bases map to TRBD2. The germline gives CDR1 SGDLS, CDR2 YYNGEE. This CDR3 is built from 17 residues. The V segment lost 2 bases and the J segment 1 base; nucleotides outside the gene matches: 6. The CDR3 is CASSVYGAGGNTGELFF. The DNA of the CDR3 is TGTGCCAGCAGCGTGTACGGAGCGGGGGGGAACACCGGGGAGCTGTTTTTT.

V and J are TRBV6-6 and TRBJ2-6, with D perhaps matching TRBD1 (5 bases). The germline V gene has CDR1 MNHNY and CDR2 SVGAGI (reference sequence). V dropped 4 bases and J dropped 5 bases, with 12 bases sitting between them. The CDR3 spans 15 residues. The DNA for the CDR3 is TGTGCCAGCAGTTTCGCAGGGTTTTGGGCCAACGTCCTGACTTTC. The encoded protein is CASSFAGFWANVLTF.

The chain recombines TRBV5-1 with TRBJ2-7; D is undetermined. CDR3 length: 15 residues. V lost 0 bases to trimming and J lost 4 bases, with 14 bases between them. CDR1 and CDR2 (germline): SGHRS, YFSETQ. Here the CDR3 reads CASSLGMGQRYEQYF. The CDR3 DNA reads as TGCGCCAGCAGCTTGGGTATGGGCCAGAGGTACGAGCAGTACTTC.